The present entry profiles one T cell receptor (beta chain) with its context. Its antigen is not identified. The sample belongs to a study of B cell selection in AIRE deficiency. Study-wide results and limits: About a third of healthy-donor shared Treg TCRbeta sequences appeared in patient Tconv cells. Only around a tenth of roughly 3,700 shared Treg sequences were patient-specific; 31.6% healthy-specific.

Regulatory T cells were sorted as CD4+CD25hiCD127low/negative cells. Sequencing used immunoSEQ multiplex PCR; TCRdb keeps in-frame clones, though not all of them. The sample lists about 21,000 clones, over 90% occurring once. CDR1 and CDR2 from the germline V gene are MNHEY and SMNVEV (reference sequence). V was pared by 6 bases and J by 6 bases, with 15 bases between. The CDR3 loop spans 14 amino acids. The V call is TRBV27, the J call TRBJ1-5; tentatively, D is TRBD1 (6 bases). The sequencing input was Tregs sorted from PBMCs. This sequence was found in a human donor with AIRE deficiency. The CDR3 DNA is TGTGCCAGCAGCTGGACAGTTCGCGGTCAGCCCCAGCATTTT. It encodes CASSWTVRGQPQHF.